This TCR beta chain derives from a study of T cells in Graves' hyperthyroidism and ophthalmopathy. Losses at the gene ends were 4 bases for V and 8 bases for J; bases not matched to a gene: 8. The CDR3 is 15 residues long. Germline CDR1 is SEHNR and CDR2 is FQNEAQ (reference sequence). Authors of the study amplified TCR beta CDR3 regions from RNA transcripts. The TCR CDR3 was amplified in a first-round RT-PCR using the HTBI primer set. MiXCR was run by TCRdb on the multiplex PCR reads, yielding one entry per CDR3 protein. The table records a few hundred thousand distinct CDR3 sequences, 40% to 55% of them present only once. This clonotype was recorded at least ten times. Hyperthyroidism in the patients, aged 18 to 65, was newly diagnosed and under 2 months in duration.

Sequenced input: peripheral blood or thyroid tissue (not recorded which). This TCR came from a woman between 18 and 29 years old with Graves' hyperthyroidism. The chain couples TRBV7-9 to TRBJ1-6; the match to TRBD1 covers 7 bases. DNA of the CDR3: TGTGCCAGCAGCTATCGATCCGGGACAGATTCACCCCTCCACTTT. It specifies CASSYRSGTDSPLHF.